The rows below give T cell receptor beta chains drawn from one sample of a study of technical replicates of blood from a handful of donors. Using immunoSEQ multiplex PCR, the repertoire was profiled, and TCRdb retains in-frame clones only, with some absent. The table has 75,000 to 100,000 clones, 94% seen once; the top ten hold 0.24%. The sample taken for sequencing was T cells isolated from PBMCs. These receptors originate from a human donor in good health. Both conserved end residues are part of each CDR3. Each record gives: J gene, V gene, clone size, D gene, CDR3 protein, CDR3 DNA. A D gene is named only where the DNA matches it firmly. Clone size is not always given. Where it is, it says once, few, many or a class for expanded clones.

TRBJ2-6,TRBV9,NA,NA,CASSPQQGFSGANVLTF,TGTGCCAGCAGCCCGCAGCAGGGGTTCTCCGGGGCCAACGTCCTGACTTTC
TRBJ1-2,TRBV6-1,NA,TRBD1,CASSVSGTGISYGYTF,TGTGCCAGCAGTGTTTCCGGGACAGGGATTAGCTATGGCTACACCTTC
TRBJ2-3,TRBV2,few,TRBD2,CASSEGRRLAAGDTQYF,TGTGCCAGCAGTGAAGGTCGCCGACTAGCGGCGGGGGATACGCAGTATTTT
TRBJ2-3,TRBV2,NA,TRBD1,CASYDPGQGTDTQYF,TGTGCCAGTTACGATCCGGGACAGGGAACAGATACGCAGTATTTT
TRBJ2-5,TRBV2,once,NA,CASGGGRSQETQYF,TGTGCCAGCGGGGGGGGCAGGTCACAAGAGACCCAGTACTTC
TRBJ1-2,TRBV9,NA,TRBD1,CASSADRGMSGYTF,TGTGCCAGCAGCGCAGACAGGGGGATGAGTGGCTACACCTTC
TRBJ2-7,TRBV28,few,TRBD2,CASSLSGLARYEQYF,TGTGCCAGCAGTTTAAGCGGACTAGCGAGGTACGAGCAGTACTTC
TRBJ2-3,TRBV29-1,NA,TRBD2,CSVGSGGLQDTQYF,TGCAGCGTTGGAAGCGGGGGCCTCCAGGATACGCAGTATTTT
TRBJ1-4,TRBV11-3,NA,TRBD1,CASSSGGGDEKLFF,TGTGCCAGCAGCTCCGGAGGGGGCGATGAAAAACTGTTTTTT
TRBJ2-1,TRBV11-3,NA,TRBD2,CASSLRLSGDHSYNEQFF,TGTGCCAGCAGCTTACGTCTTAGCGGGGACCACTCCTACAATGAGCAGTTCTTC
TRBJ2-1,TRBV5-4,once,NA,CASSLALERHGGYNEQFF,TGTGCCAGCAGCTTGGCCCTGGAGAGACATGGAGGGTACAATGAGCAGTTCTTC
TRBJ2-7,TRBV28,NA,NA,CASSLFPGTSSYEQYF,TGTGCCAGCAGTTTATTTCCCGGGACTTCATCCTACGAGCAGTACTTC
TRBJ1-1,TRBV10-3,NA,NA,CAISGLGGGYMNTEAFF,TGTGCCATCAGTGGTTTGGGGGGAGGGTATATGAACACTGAAGCTTTCTTT
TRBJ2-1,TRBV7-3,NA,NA,CASSPNRGSGDPSYNEQFF,TGTGCCAGCAGCCCTAACAGGGGTAGCGGGGACCCCTCCTACAATGAGCAGTTCTTC
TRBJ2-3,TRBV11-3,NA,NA,CASSLDRGSEPDTQYF,TGTGCCAGCAGCTTAGATCGTGGGTCGGAGCCAGATACGCAGTATTTT
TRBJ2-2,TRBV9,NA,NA,CASSVDGSLAGELFF,TGTGCCAGCAGCGTAGATGGGAGTCTGGCCGGGGAGCTGTTTTTT
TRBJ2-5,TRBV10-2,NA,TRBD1,CASSEFPGTGTGETQYF,TGCGCCAGCAGTGAGTTTCCCGGGACCGGGACAGGGGAGACCCAGTACTTC
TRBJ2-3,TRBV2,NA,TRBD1,CASKDGRQGARDTQYF,TGTGCCAGCAAGGATGGCCGACAGGGGGCAAGAGATACGCAGTATTTT
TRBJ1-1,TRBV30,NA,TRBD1,CAWYPGGPVEAFF,TGTGCCTGGTATCCAGGGGGGCCGGTTGAAGCTTTCTTT
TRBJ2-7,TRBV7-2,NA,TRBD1,CASSYRDRGYEQYF,TGTGCCAGCAGCTACAGGGACAGGGGCTACGAGCAGTACTTC
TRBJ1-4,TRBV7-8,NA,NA,CASSSGREKLFF,TGTGCCAGCAGCTCCGGTCGGGAAAAACTGTTTTTT
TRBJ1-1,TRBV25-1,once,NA,CASSEGNREPAF,TGTGCCAGCAGTGAAGGAAACCGGGAGCCCGCGTTT
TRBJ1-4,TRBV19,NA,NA,CASSTPGGLNEKLFF,TGTGCCAGTAGTACCCCGGGGGGACTTAATGAAAAACTGTTTTTT
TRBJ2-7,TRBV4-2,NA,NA,CASSPPRGSYEQYF,TGTGCCAGCAGCCCTCCCCGCGGGTCCTACGAGCAGTACTTC
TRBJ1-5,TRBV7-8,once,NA,CASALGHSSNQPQHF,TGTGCCAGCGCCCTGGGGCACAGCAGCAATCAGCCCCAGCATTTT
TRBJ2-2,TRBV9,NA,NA,CASSVVFGELFF,TGTGCCAGCAGCGTTGTCTTCGGGGAGCTGTTTTTT
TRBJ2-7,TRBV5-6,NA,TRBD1,CASSSALTGTGGFNEQYF,TGTGCCAGCAGTTCTGCCCTAACCGGGACAGGGGGTTTTAACGAGCAGTACTTC
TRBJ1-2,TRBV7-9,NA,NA,CASTGTTTAHYGYTF,TGTGCCAGCACCGGAACAACAACAGCTCACTATGGCTACACCTTC
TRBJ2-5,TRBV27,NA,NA,CASSLRTPRYQETQYF,TGTGCCAGCAGTTTACGGACACCTCGATACCAAGAGACCCAGTACTTC
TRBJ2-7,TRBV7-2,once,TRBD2,CASSRDYHNEQYF,TGTGCCAGCAGCCGGGACTACCACAACGAGCAGTACTTC
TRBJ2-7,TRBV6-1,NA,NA,CVLTKYTGFGYEQYF,TGTGTTCTCACTAAATACACAGGGTTCGGGTACGAGCAGTACTTC
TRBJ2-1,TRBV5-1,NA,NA,CASSLDNGQGDNEQFF,TGCGCCAGCAGCTTGGATAACGGTCAGGGCGACAATGAGCAGTTCTTC
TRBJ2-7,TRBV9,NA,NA,CASSVAGSYEQYF,TGTGCCAGCAGCGTAGCCGGGAGCTACGAGCAGTACTTC
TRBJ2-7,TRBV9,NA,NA,CASSVDSSVNEQYF,TGTGCCAGCAGCGTAGACAGTAGCGTCAACGAGCAGTACTTC
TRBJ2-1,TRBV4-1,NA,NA,CASSHRGLTGNEQFF,TGCGCCAGCAGCCATCGTGGACTTACCGGGAATGAGCAGTTCTTC
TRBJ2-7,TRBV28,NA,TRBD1,CASSWGTAEQYF,TGTGCCAGCAGTTGGGGGACAGCGGAGCAGTACTTC
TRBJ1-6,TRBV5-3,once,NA,CARSYNLQGPFYNSPLHF,TGTGCCAGAAGCTATAATTTGCAGGGCCCTTTTTATAATTCACCCCTCCACTTT
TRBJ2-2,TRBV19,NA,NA,CASSIGGTGELFF,TGTGCCAGTAGTATTGGAGGTACCGGGGAGCTGTTTTTT
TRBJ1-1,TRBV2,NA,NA,CASSEGIQTTEAFF,TGTGCCAGCAGTGAAGGTATACAAACCACTGAAGCTTTCTTT
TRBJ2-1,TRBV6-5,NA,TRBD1,CASSARDRGMNEQFF,TGTGCCAGCAGTGCCCGGGACAGGGGGATGAATGAGCAGTTCTTC
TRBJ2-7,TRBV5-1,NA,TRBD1,CASSLGDRSYEQYF,TGCGCCAGCAGCTTGGGGGACAGGTCCTACGAGCAGTACTTC
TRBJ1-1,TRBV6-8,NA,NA,CASSYEANTEAFF,TGCGCCAGCAGTTACGAAGCGAACACTGAAGCTTTCTTT
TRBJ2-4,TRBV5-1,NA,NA,CASSTGRGGSVNIQYF,TGCGCCAGCAGCACTGGAAGGGGGGGTTCCGTAAACATTCAGTACTTC
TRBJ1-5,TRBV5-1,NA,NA,CASSLSSGGDSNQPQHF,TGCGCCAGCAGCTTGTCGTCGGGAGGGGACAGCAATCAGCCCCAGCATTTT
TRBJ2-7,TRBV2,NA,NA,CASSEDAAGTGYEQYF,TGTGCCAGCAGTGAAGACGCCGCGGGGACGGGATACGAGCAGTACTTC
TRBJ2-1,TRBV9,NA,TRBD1,CASSPTSGGNEQFF,TGTGCCAGCAGCCCCACTTCAGGGGGCAATGAGCAGTTCTTC
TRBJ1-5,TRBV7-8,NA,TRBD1,CASSGTGFANQPQHF,TGTGCCAGCAGCGGGACAGGTTTCGCCAATCAGCCCCAGCATTTT
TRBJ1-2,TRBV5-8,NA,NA,CASSPRLILHGYTF,TGTGCCAGCAGCCCTCGACTCATTCTCCATGGCTACACCTTC
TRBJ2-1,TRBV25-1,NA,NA,CASSDSGYNEQFF,TGTGCCAGCAGTGACTCAGGCTACAATGAGCAGTTCTTC
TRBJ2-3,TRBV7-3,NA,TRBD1,CASSSRQGGTDTQYF,TGTGCCAGCAGCTCCCGACAGGGGGGGACAGATACGCAGTATTTT
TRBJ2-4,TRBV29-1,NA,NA,CSVQEGIQYF,TGCAGCGTTCAGGAGGGCATTCAGTACTTC
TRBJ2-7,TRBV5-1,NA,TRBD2,CASRRTSGSYEQYF,TGCGCCAGCAGGCGGACTAGCGGGAGCTACGAGCAGTACTTC
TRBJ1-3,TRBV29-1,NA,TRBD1,CSGQGLGNTIYF,TGCAGCGGACAGGGGCTAGGAAACACCATATATTTT
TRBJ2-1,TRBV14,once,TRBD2,CASSQRGTTYNEQFF,TGTGCCAGCAGCCAACGTGGGACTACCTACAATGAGCAGTTCTTC
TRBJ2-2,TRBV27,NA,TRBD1,CASRRQGLKVGELFF,TGTGCCAGCAGGAGACAGGGGTTGAAGGTCGGGGAGCTGTTTTTT
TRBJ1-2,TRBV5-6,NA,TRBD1,CASSVRQGGSYGYTF,TGTGCCAGCAGCGTCCGACAGGGCGGTAGCTATGGCTACACCTTC
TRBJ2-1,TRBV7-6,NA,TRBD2,CASSSRGTSGSADEQFF,TGTGCCAGCAGCTCCAGAGGGACTAGCGGGAGTGCGGATGAGCAGTTCTTC
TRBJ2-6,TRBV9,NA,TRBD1,CASSVVTGNGANVLTF,TGTGCCAGCAGCGTAGTGACAGGGAATGGGGCCAACGTCTTGACTTTC
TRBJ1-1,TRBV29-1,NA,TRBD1,CSVESPGQGFEAFF,TGCAGCGTTGAATCCCCGGGACAGGGCTTTGAAGCTTTCTTT
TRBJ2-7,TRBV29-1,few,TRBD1,CSVEDPGQGTYEQYF,TGCAGCGTTGAAGATCCGGGACAGGGGACCTACGAGCAGTACTTC